These 31 T cell receptor beta chains were sequenced from one sample in a study of T cell clonality in common variable immunodeficiency. TCRdb's copy holds only in-frame clones and misses some; the assay was immunoSEQ multiplex PCR. The table records 40,000 to 50,000 clones without singletons, the ten largest covering approximately 6.3%. Source material: peripheral blood mononuclear cells. The receptors stem from a person between 18 and 75 years old in good health.

This clone came up many times. Coverage ceases 3 residues before the CDR3 finishes, and the germline J gene fills in the end. V is TRBV5-1 and J is TRBJ1-6; 9 bases align to TRBD1. Germline loops: CDR1 SGHRS, CDR2 YFSETQ. V lost 5 bases and J lost 10; bases outside the gene matches: 10. The CDR3 length is 15 residues. CDR3 bases read: TGCGCCAGCAGTTTCCTCGACAGGGGGGGATCACCC. Translation: CASSFLDRGGSP. The full-length CDR3 reads as CASSFLDRGGSPLHF.

This clone was seen many times. The read falls 3 residues short of the CDR3 end, and the missing part is taken from the germline J gene. The chain employs TRBV18 and TRBJ2-6; D not resolved. Trimming took 8 bases from V and 4 from J, leaving 21 bases between them. This CDR3 has 17 amino acids. Germline V gene lookup returns CDR1 KGHSH and CDR2 LQKENI. Incomplete CDR3 DNA: TGTGCCAGCGCGATCCGACAATCTCTTACCGGGGCCAACGTC. This gives the protein CASAIRQSLTGANV. The full CDR3 protein is CASAIRQSLTGANVLTF.

This clone was observed many times. The read is 3 residues too short to cover the CDR3 end, so that end is filled in from the germline J gene. The rearrangement joins TRBV9 to TRBJ2-7; D possibly corresponds to TRBD2 (6 bases). V dropped 0 bases and J dropped 0 bases, with 13 bases sitting between them. CDR1 SGDLS and CDR2 YYNGEE come from the germline V gene. The CDR3 runs to 16 residues. Incomplete CDR3 DNA: TGTGCCAGCAGCGTAGCTATCGGGGACTTCTCCTACGAG. This translates into CASSVAIGDFSYE. The complete CDR3 reads CASSVAIGDFSYEQYF.

The sample holds many counts of this clone. The CDR3 goes on 3 residues after the read ends, and that part is filled in from the germline J gene. The gene calls are TRBV15 and TRBJ2-5; 12 bases match TRBD2. Germline CDR1 LNHNV, CDR2 YYDKDF (reference sequence). The junction had 0 bases not matched to a gene; V was cut back by 5 bases and J by 5 bases. CDR3 length: 13 amino acids. The DNA read from the CDR3 is TGTGCCACCAGCCTAGCGGGGGGGGAGACC. It translates to CATSLAGGET. The full CDR3 protein reads CATSLAGGETQYF.

This clone was counted only a few times. The read ends 3 residues before the CDR3 terminus; that terminus is restored from the germline J gene. The chain carries TRBV30 and TRBJ2-4, with 7 bases matching TRBD1. This CDR3 is 13 amino acids long. CDR1 is GTSNPN, CDR2 SVGIG, per germline (reference sequence). CDR3 in amino acids: CAWSVGTAYGQYF. CDR3 DNA (partial): TGTGCCTGGAGTGTAGGGACAGCTTATGGT.

This clone has ten or more counts. The sequenced fragment ends 3 residues before the CDR3 boundary, so the rest is inferred from the germline J gene. V and J are TRBV2 and TRBJ2-7, with a weak D call TRBD2 (7 bases). Germline CDR1 SNHLY, CDR2 FYNNEI. Trimming pared 0 bases from V and 0 bases from J, leaving 12 bases between. The CDR3 extends over 16 amino acids. The CDR3: CASSEAGRGGSYEQYF. The DNA read from the CDR3 is TGTGCCAGCAGTGAAGCTGGTAGGGGGGGCTCCTACGAG.

This clone was observed a few times. Read sequence stops 3 residues before the CDR3 end, and the germline J gene provides the missing end. The chain combines TRBV7-8 with TRBJ2-1; D is perhaps TRBD2 (7 bases). The germline V gene has CDR1 SGHVS and CDR2 FQNEAQ. This CDR3 spans 16 amino acids. Trimming stripped 1 base from V and 6 bases from J, with 16 bases between. This CDR3 is CASSLVSGGASNEQFF. The covered CDR3 bases are TGTGCCAGCAGCTTAGTGAGTGGGGGGGCCTCCAATGAG.

This clone was counted between two and nine times. The CDR3 reads CASTRQAGTEAFF. The CDR3 DNA, read in part, is TGTGCCAGTACCCGACAGGCGGGAACTGAA. The V and J genes are TRBV19 and TRBJ1-1, with a tentative D call TRBD1 (6 bases). The sequenced fragment ends 3 residues before the CDR3 boundary, so the rest is inferred from the germline J gene. Trimming removed 7 bases from V and 5 bases from J, with 14 bases in between. The CDR3 has 13 residues. Per the germline V gene, CDR1 is LNHDA and CDR2 is SQIVND (reference sequence).

The table lists this clone with many counts. The read ends 3 residues shy of where the CDR3 ends; the end is completed using the germline J gene. This rearrangement joins TRBV18 to TRBJ2-7, with D possibly TRBD2 on 7 matching bases. In germline, CDR1 is KGHSH, CDR2 LQKENI. The CDR3 is 14 amino acids. The ends were cut back, 2 bases at V and 1 base at J, with 9 bases in the middle. The sequenced CDR3 bases are TGTGCCAGCTCACCAGCGGGGGCGTCCTACGAG. Translating gives CASSPAGASYE. The CDR3, in full, reads CASSPAGASYEQYF.

This clone was found many times. With the read ending 3 residues before the CDR3 end, the germline J gene is used to fill in that end. The chain links TRBV4-1 to TRBJ2-5; 12 bases match TRBD2. J was trimmed by 2 bases and V by 3 bases; bases with no gene match: 10. Germline V lookup: CDR1 MGHRA, CDR2 YSYEKL. The CDR3 covers 18 residues. The part of the CDR3 DNA that was read is TGCGCCAGCAGCCACCCGACTAGCGGGGGACCGAATCAAGAGACC. This gives the protein CASSHPTSGGPNQET. From start to end, the CDR3 is CASSHPTSGGPNQETQYF.

The sample holds many counts of this clone. The read ends 3 residues early relative to the CDR3; the germline J gene fills the gap. This chain connects TRBV20-1 to TRBJ2-5, with TRBD1 identical over 8 bases. CDR1 and CDR2 from the germline V gene are DFQATT and SNEGSKA (reference sequence). With 6 bases clipped from V and 3 bases from J, the junction kept 6 bases outside the gene matches. The CDR3 covers 13 residues. CDR3 DNA, as far as it was read: TGCAGTGCCGCGGACAGGGTAAAAGAGACC. This gives the protein CSAADRVKET. The complete CDR3 reads CSAADRVKETQYF.

Of note for this clone: From the germline J gene comes the end of the CDR3, since the read stops 3 residues before it. This chain connects TRBV20-1 to TRBJ2-3; 7 nucleotides line up with TRBD1. Per germline, CDR1 DFQATT and CDR2 SNEGSKA (reference sequence). The CDR3 runs to 14 residues. The DNA read from the CDR3 is TGCAGTGTCCGCGACAGGGTCGAGGGCCAGCCG. Translating it yields CSVRDRVEGQP. In full, the CDR3 reads CSVRDRVEGQPQYF.

Concerning this clone: Coverage ceases 3 residues before the CDR3 finishes, and the germline J gene fills in the end. The gene calls are TRBV6-1 and TRBJ2-5; D may be TRBD2 (5 bases). From germline, CDR1 is MNHNS and CDR2 SASEGT. The CDR3 spans 15 residues. The V end was cut by 0 bases, the J end by 5 bases, with 13 bases between. CDR3 in amino acids: CASSEAPLAPETQYF. The sequenced part of the CDR3 DNA is TGTGCCAGCAGTGAAGCGCCCCTAGCCCCGGAGACC.

This clone showed up many times. The read ends 3 residues shy of where the CDR3 ends; the end is completed using the germline J gene. This chain links TRBV19 with TRBJ2-3; tentatively, D is TRBD2 (7 bases). Germline values: CDR1 LNHDA, CDR2 SQIVND (reference sequence). This CDR3 is built from 16 residues. V was trimmed by 7 bases and J by 6 bases, leaving 23 bases between them. Incomplete CDR3 DNA: TGTGCCAGTACGGACCGTCCGGGGGGCCTGCTTGATACG. It encodes CASTDRPGGLLDT. The full CDR3 is CASTDRPGGLLDTQYF.

This clone was seen ten or more times. The CDR3 sequence: CASSSGTGVEQYF. The CDR3 DNA, read in part, is TGCGCCAGCAGCTCCGGGACAGGGGTCGAG. V and J are TRBV5-1 and TRBJ2-7, with TRBD1 matching 10 bases. Read coverage stops 3 residues before the CDR3 terminus; the germline J gene supplies the remainder. Germline V gives CDR1 SGHRS, CDR2 YFSETQ. The J segment lost 6 bases and the V segment lost 3 bases, leaving 3 bases of the junction unmatched. The CDR3 has 13 amino acids.

Remarks on this clone: The read ends 3 residues before the CDR3 terminus; that terminus is restored from the germline J gene. This rearrangement joins TRBV10-2 to TRBJ1-2; 7 bases align to TRBD1. CDR1 and CDR2 from the germline V gene are WSHSY and SAAADI. V was clipped by 8 bases and J by 4 bases; unmatched bases: 16. The CDR3 covers 16 residues. CDR3 residues: CASLGSGTESGYGYTF. CDR3 DNA (partial): TGCGCCAGCCTAGGGTCCGGGACAGAGTCTGGCTATGGC.

This clone came up many times. The read falls 3 residues short of the CDR3 end, and the missing part is taken from the germline J gene. The rearrangement joins TRBV11-2 to TRBJ1-6; TRBD1 is a possible D gene (6 bases). Trimming stripped 4 bases from V and 5 bases from J, with 12 bases between. From germline, CDR1 is SGHAT and CDR2 FQNNGV. This CDR3 contains 15 residues. The CDR3 DNA, read in part, is TGTGCCAGCAGCTCCGGGGGGCGGGATAATTCACCC. Translating it yields CASSSGGRDNSP. Given in full, the CDR3 is CASSSGGRDNSPLHF.

This clone was observed at least ten times. The read stops 3 residues short of the end of the CDR3; the missing end is completed from the germline J gene. This chain joins TRBV30 and TRBJ1-6, with D possibly TRBD1 on 5 matching bases. The V gene's germline CDR1 is GTSNPN and CDR2 SVGIG (reference sequence). V was pared by 2 bases and J by 11 bases, with 19 bases between. The length of the CDR3 is 15 residues. The CDR3 DNA, read in part, is TGTGCCTGGAGTCGTCGTAGGAGGGACTTGGCACCC. Its translation: CAWSRRRRDLAP. The whole CDR3 reads CAWSRRRRDLAPLHF. The full variable domain, rest sourced from reference TRBV30 and TRBJ1-6, is SQTIHQWPATLVQPVGSPLSLECTVEGTSNPNLYWYRQAAGRGLQLLFYSVGIGQISSEVPQNLSASRPQDRQFILSSKKLLLSDSGFYLCAWSRRRRDLAPLHFGNGTRLTVT.

This clone has at least ten counts. The sequenced fragment ends 3 residues before the CDR3 boundary, so the rest is inferred from the germline J gene. The same CDR3 can be traced to other DNA sequences in this sample. The chain uses TRBV7-8 and TRBJ1-5, with D perhaps matching TRBD1 (6 bases). Germline CDR1 reads SGHVS; CDR2 reads FQNEAQ. With 1 base removed from V and 6 bases from J, the gap between germline ends came to 13 bases. There are 15 residues in the CDR3. The CDR3 loop is CASSLELAGAQPQHF. The covered CDR3 bases are TGTGCCAGCAGCTTAGAGCTGGCAGGGGCTCAGCCC. Full variable domain (missing parts from reference TRBV7-8 and TRBJ1-5): GAGVSQSPRYKVAKRGQDVALRCDPISGHVSLFWYQQALGQGPEFLTYFQNEAQLDKSGLPSDRFFAERPEGSVSTLKIQRTQQEDSAVYLCASSLELAGAQPQHFGDGTRLSIL.

This clone was detected many times. The DNA ends 3 residues before the CDR3 does, and the rest of the CDR3 is filled in from the germline J gene. The chain joins TRBV7-8 to TRBJ1-1; TRBD1 agrees at 8 bases. This CDR3 has 16 amino acids. Trimming at V came to 6 bases and at J to 0 bases, leaving 9 bases not matched to a gene. Per the germline V gene, CDR1 is SGHVS and CDR2 is FQNEAQ. The part of the CDR3 DNA that was read is TGTGCCAGCAGGAAAGGGACAGGAAAAATGAACACTGAA. It is translated as CASRKGTGKMNTE. The whole CDR3 protein is CASRKGTGKMNTEAFF.

This clone appeared many times. The read ends 3 residues before the CDR3 terminus; that terminus is restored from the germline J gene. This rearrangement joins TRBV7-2 to TRBJ2-1; maybe TRBD1 (6 bases). Germline CDR1 and CDR2: SGHTA and FQGNSA. V was clipped by 2 bases and J by 9 bases, with 17 bases between them. The CDR3 consists of 15 residues. The CDR3 protein is CASSLIYRAGGEQFF. The CDR3 DNA, read in part, is TGTGCCAGCAGCTTAATATACAGGGCTGGGGGTGAG.

This clone was seen ten or more times. The read is 3 residues too short to cover the CDR3 end, so that end is filled in from the germline J gene. The rearrangement joins TRBV20-1 to TRBJ1-4; TRBD1 matches at 7 bases. Losses at the gene ends were 5 bases for V and 4 bases for J; bases not matched to a gene: 10. The CDR3 covers 15 residues. Germline CDR1 and CDR2: DFQATT and SNEGSKA (reference sequence). The CDR3 sequence is CSAALWDSNNEKLFF. The part of the CDR3 DNA that was read is TGCAGTGCTGCCCTTTGGGACAGCAATAATGAAAAA.

This clone has ten or more counts. CDR3 DNA, as far as it was read: TGTGCCAGCAGTGTCCCGGGACAGGGGGGATATGGC. Translated: CASSVPGQGGYG. The CDR3 as a whole reads CASSVPGQGGYGYTF. This chain links TRBV6-1 with TRBJ1-2; 11 bases align to TRBD1. Read sequence stops 3 residues before the CDR3 end, and the germline J gene provides the missing end. The CDR3 is made up of 15 amino acids. With V trimmed by 4 bases and J by 5 bases, 6 bases remained unmatched. Germline-derived CDR1 and CDR2 are MNHNS and SASEGT.

This clone has at least ten counts. The CDR3 goes on 3 residues after the read ends, and that part is filled in from the germline J gene. The genes are TRBV5-4 and TRBJ2-1, with a weak D call TRBD2 (6 bases). Germline V CDR1 and CDR2: SGHNT, YYREEE (reference sequence). The CDR3 length is 14 residues. The germline V and J ends were trimmed by 3 bases and 9 bases, with 16 bases remaining between them. CDR3 bases read: TGTGCCAGCAGCTCCGGGACTCGGACCGGTGAG. The encoded protein is CASSSGTRTGE. The whole CDR3 is CASSSGTRTGEQFF.

This clone has at least ten counts. Read coverage stops 3 residues before the CDR3 terminus; the germline J gene supplies the remainder. The V and J genes are TRBV20-1 and TRBJ1-6; unclear D gene. CDR3 length: 16 residues. The V end was cut by 0 bases, the J end by 9 bases, with 18 bases between. Germline-derived CDR1 and CDR2 are DFQATT and SNEGSKA (reference sequence). The DNA read from the CDR3 is TGCAGTGCTAGAGATTCTCGAACGGAGGTAGCTTCACCC. This encodes CSARDSRTEVASP. The entire CDR3 reads CSARDSRTEVASPLHF.

This clone was seen at least ten times. The observed sequence ends 3 residues before the CDR3 terminus, with the missing tail filled in from the germline J gene. The rearrangement joins TRBV19 to TRBJ2-7; 8 nucleotides align to TRBD1. This CDR3 has 15 residues. CDR1 is LNHDA and CDR2 is SQIVND in the germline V gene (reference sequence). The ends lost 4 bases at V and 2 bases at J; junction bases unmatched: 7. The CDR3 DNA, read in part, is TGTGCCAGTAGTACCGGGACAGGTGGGACCTACGAG. It translates to CASSTGTGGTYE. The complete CDR3 sequence is CASSTGTGGTYEQYF.

This clone was observed at least ten times. Incomplete CDR3 DNA: TGTGCCAGCAGTAACCTAGCGGGGGGGCCTACCGGGGAG. It codes for CASSNLAGGPTGE. The CDR3 in full is CASSNLAGGPTGELFF. V gene TRBV2 combines with J gene TRBJ2-2, with 12 bases identical to TRBD2. The read ends 3 residues early relative to the CDR3; the germline J gene fills the gap. CDR1 is SNHLY, CDR2 FYNNEI, per germline. After removal of 5 bases from V and 5 bases from J, the junction contained 6 bases not matched to a gene. The CDR3 has 16 residues.

This clone was seen only a few times. The CDR3 goes on 3 residues after the read ends, and that part is filled in from the germline J gene. The rearrangement uses TRBV13 and TRBJ2-3, with 9 nucleotides matching TRBD2. Germline assignment: CDR1 PRHDT and CDR2 FYEKMQ (reference sequence). There are 17 residues in the CDR3. CDR3 sequence: CASSLAMAGGYQETQYF. Partial CDR3 DNA: TGTGCCAGCAGCTTAGCGATGGCGGGGGGGTACCAAGAGACG.

This clone was counted at least ten times. The sequenced fragment ends 3 residues before the CDR3 boundary, so the rest is inferred from the germline J gene. This sequence joins TRBV5-1 and TRBJ2-7, with a possible D match to TRBD1 (5 bases). Germline values: CDR1 SGHRS, CDR2 YFSETQ. The V end lost 0 bases, the J end lost 1 base, and 11 bases lay between the germline ends. This CDR3 is 15 amino acids long. The CDR3 bases that were read are TGCGCCAGCAGCTTGGAGGGGCCTCCTTCCTACGAG. It encodes CASSLEGPPSYE. The whole CDR3 is CASSLEGPPSYEQYF.

The sample holds many counts of this clone. The read halts 3 residues ahead of the CDR3 end, with the missing end drawn from the germline J gene. The J gene is TRBJ2-5, the V gene TRBV7-7; 10 bases agree with TRBD2. Germline-derived CDR1 and CDR2 are SSHAT and FNYEAQ (reference sequence). The CDR3 totals 14 residues. Trimming at V came to 5 bases and at J to 1 base, leaving 1 base not matched to a gene. Partial CDR3 DNA: TGTGCCAGCAGCCCTAGCGGGGGCCAAGAGACC. Translation gives CASSPSGGQET. The whole CDR3 sequence is CASSPSGGQETQYF. Complete variable domain (other parts from reference TRBV7-7 and TRBJ2-5): GAGVSQSPRYKVTKRGQDVTLRCDPISSHATLYWYQQALGQGPEFLTYFNYEAQPDKSGLPSDRFSAERPEGSISTLTIQRTEQRDSAMYRCASSPSGGQETQYFGPGTRLLVL.

This clone was seen repeatedly, ten times or more. The read halts 3 residues ahead of the CDR3 end, with the missing end drawn from the germline J gene. The rearrangement uses TRBV10-3 and TRBJ1-2; D unresolved. The CDR3 length is 14 residues. In germline, CDR1 is ENHRY, CDR2 SYGVKD. V lost 2 bases and J lost 1, with 8 bases in between. CDR3 region: CAISEDQVNYGYTF. The CDR3 DNA, read in part, is TGTGCCATCAGTGAGGACCAGGTTAACTATGGC.